This T cell receptor beta chain was recovered during a study of T cell responses to AZD1222 COVID-19 vaccine. Trimming shortened V by 5 bases and J by 3 bases, and 8 bases separated the two germline ends. CDR1 is LGHDT and CDR2 is YNNKEL in the germline V gene (reference sequence). The CDR3 has 12 residues. Clones were read by immunoSEQ multiplex PCR, and TCRdb kept only the in-frame ones, dropping some. This sample has some 50,000 clones, with approximately 86% found just once. J is TRBJ2-7 and V is TRBV3-1 (or the pseudogene TRBV3-2); D may be TRBD1 (6 bases). This material consisted of peripheral blood, taken on day 0 of AZD1222 vaccination. This sequence was found in an adult in good health. The CDR3 coding sequence is TGTGCCAGCAGCGAACAGGGCTACGAGCAGTACTTC. Residues: CASSEQGYEQYF.